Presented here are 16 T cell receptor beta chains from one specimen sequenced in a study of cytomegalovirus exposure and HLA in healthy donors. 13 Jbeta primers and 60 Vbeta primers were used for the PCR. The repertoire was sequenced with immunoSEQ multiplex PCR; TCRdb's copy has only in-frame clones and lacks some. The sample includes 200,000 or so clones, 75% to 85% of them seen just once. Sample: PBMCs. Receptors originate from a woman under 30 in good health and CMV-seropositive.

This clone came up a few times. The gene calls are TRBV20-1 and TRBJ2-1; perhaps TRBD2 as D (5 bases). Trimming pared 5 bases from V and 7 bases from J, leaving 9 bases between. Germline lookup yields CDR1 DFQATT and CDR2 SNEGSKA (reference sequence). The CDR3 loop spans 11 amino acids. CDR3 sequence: CSAGRRNEQFF. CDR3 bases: TGCAGTGCTGGGCGGAGGAATGAGCAGTTCTTC.

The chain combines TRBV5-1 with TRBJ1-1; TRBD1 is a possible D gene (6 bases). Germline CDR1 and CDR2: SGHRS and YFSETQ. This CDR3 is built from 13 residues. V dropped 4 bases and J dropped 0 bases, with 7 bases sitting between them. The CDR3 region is CASSGDMNTEAFF. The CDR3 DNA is TGCGCCAGCAGCGGGGACATGAACACTGAAGCTTTCTTT.

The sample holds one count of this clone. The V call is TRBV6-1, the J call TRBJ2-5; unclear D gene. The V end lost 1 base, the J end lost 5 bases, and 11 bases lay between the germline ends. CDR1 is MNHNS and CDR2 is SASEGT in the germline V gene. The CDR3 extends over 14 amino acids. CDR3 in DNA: TGTGCCAGCAGTGAAGGGGCAGTTGCGGAGACCCAGTACTTC. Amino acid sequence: CASSEGAVAETQYF.

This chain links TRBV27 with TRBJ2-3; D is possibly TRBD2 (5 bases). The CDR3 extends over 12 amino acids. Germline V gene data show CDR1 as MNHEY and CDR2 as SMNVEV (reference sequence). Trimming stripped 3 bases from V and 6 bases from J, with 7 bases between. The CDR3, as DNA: TGTGCCAGCAGTTTTTCGGGGGATACGCAGTATTTT. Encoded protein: CASSFSGDTQYF.

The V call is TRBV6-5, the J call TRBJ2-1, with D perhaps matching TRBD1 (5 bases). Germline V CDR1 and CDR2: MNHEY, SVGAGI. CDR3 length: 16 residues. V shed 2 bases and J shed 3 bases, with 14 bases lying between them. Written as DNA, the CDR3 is TGTGCCAGCAGTTACGTCGCCAAGGGGAACTACAATGAGCAGTTCTTC. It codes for CASSYVAKGNYNEQFF.

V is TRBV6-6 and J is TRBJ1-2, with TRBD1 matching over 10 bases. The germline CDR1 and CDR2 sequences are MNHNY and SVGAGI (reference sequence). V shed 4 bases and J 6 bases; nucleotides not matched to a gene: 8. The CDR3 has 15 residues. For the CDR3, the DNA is TGTGCCAGCAGTTGGGGCCGGGACAGGGGCGATGGCTACACCTTC. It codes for CASSWGRDRGDGYTF.

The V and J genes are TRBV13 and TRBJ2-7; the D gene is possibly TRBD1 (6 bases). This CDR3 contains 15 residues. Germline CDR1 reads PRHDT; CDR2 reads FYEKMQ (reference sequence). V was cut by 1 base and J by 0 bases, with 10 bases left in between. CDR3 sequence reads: CASSLAGAPSYEQYF. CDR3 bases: TGTGCCAGCAGCTTAGCAGGGGCTCCCTCCTACGAGCAGTACTTC.

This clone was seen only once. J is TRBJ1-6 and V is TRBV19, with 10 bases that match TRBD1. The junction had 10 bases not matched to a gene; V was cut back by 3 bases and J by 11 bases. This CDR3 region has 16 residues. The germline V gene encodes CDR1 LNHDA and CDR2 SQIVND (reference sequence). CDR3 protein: CASSIPGQGEVPPLHF. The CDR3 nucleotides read TGTGCCAGTAGTATCCCCGGACAGGGGGAAGTGCCACCCCTCCACTTT.

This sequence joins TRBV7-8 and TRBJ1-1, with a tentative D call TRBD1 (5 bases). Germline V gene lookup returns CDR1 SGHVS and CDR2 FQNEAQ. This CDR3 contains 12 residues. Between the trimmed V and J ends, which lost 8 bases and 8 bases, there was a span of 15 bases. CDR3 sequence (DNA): TGTGCCAGCTCCCTACAGGTGGGGGAAGCTTTCTTT. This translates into CASSLQVGEAFF.

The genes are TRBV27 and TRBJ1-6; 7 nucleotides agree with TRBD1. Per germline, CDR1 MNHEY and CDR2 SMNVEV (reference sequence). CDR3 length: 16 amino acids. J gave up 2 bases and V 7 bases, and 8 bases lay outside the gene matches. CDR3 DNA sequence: TGTGCCAGCACCTCGACAGGGCTTGCCTATAATTCACCCCTCCACTTT. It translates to CASTSTGLAYNSPLHF.

The CDR3 loop is CASSLQGGYSPLHF. The CDR3 DNA is TGTGCCAGCAGCCTACAGGGGGGTTATTCACCCCTCCACTTT. The chain combines TRBV7-8 with TRBJ1-6; 8 positions agree with TRBD1. The CDR3 loop spans 14 amino acids. Losses at the gene ends were 5 bases for V and 8 bases for J; bases not matched to a gene: 5. Germline lookup yields CDR1 SGHVS and CDR2 FQNEAQ.

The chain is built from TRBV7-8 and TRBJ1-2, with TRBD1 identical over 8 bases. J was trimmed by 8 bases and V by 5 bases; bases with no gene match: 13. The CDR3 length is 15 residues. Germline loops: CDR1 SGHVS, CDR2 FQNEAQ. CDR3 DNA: TGTGCCAGCAGCGGGAGGGACAGGCCTCGGGGAGGCTACACCTTC. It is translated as CASSGRDRPRGGYTF.

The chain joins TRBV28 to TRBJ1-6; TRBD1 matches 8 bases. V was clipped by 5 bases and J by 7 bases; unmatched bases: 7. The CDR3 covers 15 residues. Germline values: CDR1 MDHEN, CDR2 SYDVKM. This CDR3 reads CASSPPGTGNSPLHF. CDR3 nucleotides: TGTGCCAGCAGTCCCCCCGGGACAGGAAATTCACCCCTCCACTTT.

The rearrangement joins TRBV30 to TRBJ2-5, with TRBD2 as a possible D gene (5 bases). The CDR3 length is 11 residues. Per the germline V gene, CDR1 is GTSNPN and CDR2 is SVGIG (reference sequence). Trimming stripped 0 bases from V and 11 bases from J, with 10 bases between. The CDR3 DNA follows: TGTGCCTGGAGTGTACTGGGAGAGCAGTACTTC. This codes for CAWSVLGEQYF.

The CDR3 DNA is TGTGCCAGTACCCGGGGGGGGTCCGTCAACTATGGCTACACCTTC. Amino acids: CASTRGGSVNYGYTF. J is TRBJ1-2 and V is TRBV19; a possible D gene is TRBD1 (5 bases). The CDR3 is 15 amino acids. Deletions cut 7 bases from V and 2 bases from J, with 17 bases between. CDR1 and CDR2 (germline): LNHDA, SQIVND (reference sequence).

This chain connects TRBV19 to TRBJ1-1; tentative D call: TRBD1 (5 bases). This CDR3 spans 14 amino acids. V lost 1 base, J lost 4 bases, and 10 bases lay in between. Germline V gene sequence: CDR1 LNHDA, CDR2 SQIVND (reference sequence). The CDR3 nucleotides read TGTGCCAGTAGTATAGGTTCGGGGGGCACTGAAGCTTTCTTT. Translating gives CASSIGSGGTEAFF. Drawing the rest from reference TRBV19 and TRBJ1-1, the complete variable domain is DGGITQSPKYLFRKEGQNVTLSCEQNLNHDAMYWYRQDPGQGLRLIYYSQIVNDFQKGDIAEGYSVSREKKESFPLTVTSAQKNPTAFYLCASSIGSGGTEAFFGQGTRLTVV.